The rows below give T cell receptor beta chains drawn from one sample of a study of shared clonotypes between healthy human individuals. Using immunoSEQ multiplex PCR, the repertoire was profiled, and TCRdb retains in-frame clones only, with some absent. The profile shows fewer than 850,000 clones, about nine tenths of them singletons. Sequencing was performed on memory CD8+ T cells from PBMCs. These receptor sequences come from a man between 18 and 29 years old in good health. Some clones in this sample may be carry-over from other donors' samples. The CDR3 runs from the conserved cysteine through the conserved F or W. D genes are given only for firm matches. Clone sizes are given selectively: once, few, many, or a class where the clone is expanded.

j_gene | abundance | d_gene | v_gene | CDR3aa | CDR3nt
TRBJ2-3 | NA | TRBD2 | TRBV27 | CASSPLGTSGPDTQYF | TGTGCCAGCAGCCCCTTAGGGACTAGCGGACCAGATACGCAGTATTTT
TRBJ1-4 | NA | TRBD1 | TRBV9 | CASSAQGFGEKLFF | TGTGCCAGCAGCGCACAGGGGTTCGGGGAAAAACTGTTTTTT
TRBJ2-7 | NA | TRBD2 | TRBV7-9 | CASSGRLKREDFEYEQYF | TGTGCCAGCAGCGGAAGGCTAAAACGGGAGGACTTCGAGTACGAGCAGTACTTC
TRBJ2-7 | NA | NA | TRBV27 | CASSLDPYAGGPYEQYF | TGTGCCAGCAGTTTAGATCCGTACGCAGGTGGGCCCTACGAGCAGTACTTC
TRBJ2-2 | NA | TRBD2 | TRBV27 | CASSPLAGGPTGELFF | TGTGCCAGCAGTCCACTAGCGGGAGGGCCCACCGGGGAGCTGTTTTTT
TRBJ2-1 | NA | TRBD2 | TRBV27 | CASSLRTSGRGGDEQFF | TGTGCCAGCAGTTTGAGGACTAGCGGGAGGGGTGGAGATGAGCAGTTCTTC
TRBJ2-1 | NA | NA | TRBV27 | CASSLLGGGYNEQFF | TGTGCCAGCAGTTTATTGGGAGGGGGCTACAATGAGCAGTTCTTC
TRBJ2-3 | NA | TRBD1 | TRBV7-9 | CASSVGTGGQYF | TGTGCCAGCAGCGTTGGGACAGGCGGGCAGTATTTT
TRBJ2-1 | once | TRBD1 | TRBV28 | CASSLILGGTVNEQFF | TGTGCCAGCAGTTTAATCCTTGGTGGGACAGTCAATGAGCAGTTCTTC
TRBJ2-4 | NA | NA | TRBV5-1 | CASSLSPRDANIQYF | TGCGCCAGCAGCTTGAGTCCCAGGGACGCAAACATTCAGTACTTC
TRBJ1-1 | once | NA | TRBV5-8 | CASRSGGVTEAFF | TGTGCCAGCAGGAGTGGGGGAGTAACTGAAGCTTTCTTT
TRBJ2-5 | NA | NA | TRBV6-6 | CASSYAGEGTETQYF | TGTGCCAGCAGTTACGCAGGGGAAGGTACTGAGACCCAGTACTTC
TRBJ2-7 | NA | TRBD1 | TRBV2 | CASRGTVSYEQYF | TGTGCCAGCAGGGGGACAGTCTCCTACGAGCAGTACTTC
TRBJ2-7 | NA | TRBD2 | TRBV27 | CASSPVAGVYEQYF | TGTGCCAGCAGTCCCGTAGCGGGAGTCTACGAGCAGTACTTC
TRBJ1-1 | NA | TRBD1 | TRBV19 | CASSLTGGLSTEAFF | TGTGCCAGTAGTTTGACAGGGGGCCTTTCCACTGAAGCTTTCTTT
TRBJ1-5 | NA | TRBD1 | TRBV15 | CATSLRTGANQPQHF | TGTGCCACCAGCTTGAGGACAGGGGCAAATCAGCCCCAGCATTTT
TRBJ2-2 | NA | NA | TRBV9 | CASSVPRDGPNTGELFF | TGTGCCAGCAGCGTCCCAAGGGACGGACCGAACACCGGGGAGCTGTTTTTT
TRBJ2-7 | NA | TRBD1 | TRBV10-1 | CASSESVDRDNSYEQYF | TGCGCCAGCAGTGAGTCGGTGGACAGGGATAACTCCTACGAGCAGTACTTC
TRBJ2-2 | once | NA | TRBV4-1 | CASSLLGRATGELFF | TGCGCCAGCAGCCTTCTGGGGCGGGCTACCGGGGAGCTGTTTTTT
TRBJ2-1 | NA | NA | TRBV9 | CASSPHLGYNEQFF | TGTGCCAGCAGCCCACACTTGGGTTACAATGAGCAGTTCTTC
TRBJ1-5 | NA | NA | TRBV28 | CASSSKNPDRRLRPQHF | TGTGCCAGCAGTTCCAAAAACCCCGACAGGAGGCTTAGGCCCCAGCATTTT
TRBJ2-1 | once | TRBD2 | TRBV27 | CASGVIRLAGGLGEQFF | TGTGCCAGCGGGGTAATCAGACTAGCGGGAGGGTTGGGCGAGCAGTTCTTC
TRBJ2-7 | NA | NA | TRBV27 | CASSLSPTPNEQYF | TGTGCCAGCAGTTTATCACCCACCCCCAACGAGCAGTACTTC
TRBJ2-1 | NA | TRBD2 | TRBV6-5 | CASSAGLAIDEQFF | TGTGCCAGCAGTGCGGGACTAGCGATCGATGAGCAGTTCTTC
TRBJ1-3 | NA | NA | TRBV27 | CASSESPRHRSTIYF | TGTGCCAGCAGTGAATCGCCCAGACATCGGAGCACCATATATTTT
TRBJ1-2 | NA | NA | TRBV19 | CASSVRGSDGYTF | TGTGCCAGTAGTGTCCGGGGATCGGATGGCTACACCTTC
TRBJ2-6 | NA | NA | TRBV7-9 | CASSLSRVGANVLTF | TGTGCCAGCAGCTTAAGCAGGGTCGGGGCCAACGTCCTGACTTTC
TRBJ1-4 | NA | TRBD1 | TRBV13 | CASSSQDRVEKLFF | TGTGCCAGCAGCTCCCAAGACAGGGTTGAAAAACTGTTTTTT
TRBJ2-7 | NA | NA | TRBV7-2 | CASSETGLYPSYEQYF | TGTGCCAGCAGCGAAACAGGTCTCTATCCCTCCTACGAGCAGTACTTC
TRBJ1-2 | few | NA | TRBV2 | CASSEGPPPDGYTF | TGTGCCAGCAGTGAAGGACCGCCACCCGACGGCTACACCTTC
TRBJ1-3 | once | TRBD1 | TRBV9 | CASSPGQESNTIYF | TGTGCCAGCAGCCCCGGACAGGAATCAAACACCATATATTTT
TRBJ2-7 | NA | NA | TRBV7-7 | CASSSSPGDYEQYF | TGTGCCAGCAGCTCGAGCCCAGGGGACTACGAGCAGTACTTC
TRBJ2-7 | once | NA | TRBV28 | CASSSTSSYEQYF | TGTGCCAGCAGTTCGACTAGCTCCTACGAGCAGTACTTC
TRBJ1-1 | NA | NA | TRBV27 | CASSPAVNTEAFF | TGTGCCAGCAGCCCTGCGGTGAACACTGAAGCTTTCTTT
TRBJ2-7 | NA | TRBD1 | TRBV6-1 | CASSEEGGLSYEQYF | TGTGCCAGCAGTGAGGAAGGGGGCCTCTCCTACGAGCAGTACTTC
TRBJ2-4 | NA | NA | TRBV7-8 | CASRYKNIQYF | TGTGCCAGCAGATACAAAAACATTCAGTACTTC
TRBJ1-6 | NA | NA | TRBV28 | CASSFARPLLPPLHF | TGTGCCAGCAGTTTCGCCAGGCCACTTCTTCCACCCCTCCACTTT
TRBJ2-7 | NA | NA | TRBV2 | CASSEATDNVYEQYF | TGTGCCAGCAGTGAAGCTACCGACAACGTCTACGAGCAGTACTTC
TRBJ1-4 | once | NA | TRBV7-8 | CASSSRDLMVEKLFF | TGTGCCAGCAGCTCACGGGACCTCATGGTTGAAAAACTGTTTTTT
TRBJ2-1 | NA | NA | TRBV4-3 | CASSPTGNYRNEQFF | TGCGCCAGCAGCCCCACCGGGAATTATCGGAATGAGCAGTTCTTC